One and the same sample provided the 4 T cell receptor beta chains below, sequenced in a study of spatial heterogeneity in lung cancer. General study results and limits: Mutation counts in tumors were tracked by counts of expanded intratumoral alpha and beta TCRs.

These receptors have no identified antigens. Time point in this sample: sample taken at primary tumor resection. TCRdb reanalysed the 5' RACE reads using MiXCR and keeps one entry per CDR3 protein. The sample contains about 20,000 distinct CDR3 sequences, roughly 15% of which appear only once. Sequencing used lung tumor tissue, obtained at surgery. These receptors all stem from a female donor with early-stage non-small cell lung cancer.

This chain connects TRBV28 to TRBJ2-3; D not resolved. V lost 7 bases and J 7 bases, leaving 12 bases between the germline ends. Germline V lookup: CDR1 MDHEN, CDR2 SYDVKM. The CDR3 totals 12 residues. Written as DNA, the CDR3 is TGTGCCAGCACCCCCGGGCCGCATACGCAGTATTTT. Its protein is CASTPGPHTQYF.

In its sample, this clonotype is medium-sized. The gene calls are TRBV5-6 and TRBJ2-7; unclear D gene. Trimming shortened V by 4 bases and J by 0 bases, and 17 bases separated the two germline ends. Germline V gene sequence: CDR1 SGHDT, CDR2 YYEEEE. The CDR3 runs to 16 residues. This chain's CDR3 is CASSPNHRRSSYEQYF. The DNA of the CDR3 is TGTGCCAGCAGCCCCAACCATCGACGGAGCTCCTACGAGCAGTACTTC.

This clonotype came up a few times. V usage is TRBV19 and J usage is TRBJ2-7; D may be TRBD2 (6 bases). Germline V gives CDR1 LNHDA, CDR2 SQIVND (reference sequence). The ends were cut back, 5 bases at V and 3 bases at J, with 20 bases in the middle. This CDR3 is 16 amino acids long. This chain's CDR3 is CASSPVVGQEGYEQYF. CDR3 coding DNA: TGTGCCAGTAGTCCCGTGGTTGGCCAGGAGGGCTACGAGCAGTACTTC.

The chain carries TRBV29-1 and TRBJ2-1; D remains unclear. CDR3 length: 11 amino acids. V lost 7 bases and J 4 bases, leaving 8 bases between the germline ends. Germline CDR1 and CDR2: SQVTM and ANQGSEA. The CDR3 region has the DNA TGCAGCGGTACAGAGTACAATGAGCAGTTCTTC. It is translated as CSGTEYNEQFF.